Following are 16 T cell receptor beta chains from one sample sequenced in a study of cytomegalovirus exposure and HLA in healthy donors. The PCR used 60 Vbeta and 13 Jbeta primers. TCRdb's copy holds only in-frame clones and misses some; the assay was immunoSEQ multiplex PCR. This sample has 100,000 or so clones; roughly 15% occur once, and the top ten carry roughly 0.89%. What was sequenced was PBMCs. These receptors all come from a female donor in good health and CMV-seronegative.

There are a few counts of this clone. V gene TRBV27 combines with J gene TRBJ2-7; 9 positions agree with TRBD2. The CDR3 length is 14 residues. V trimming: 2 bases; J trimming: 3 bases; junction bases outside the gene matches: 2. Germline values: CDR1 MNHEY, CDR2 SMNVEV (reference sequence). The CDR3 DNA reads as TGTGCCAGCAGTTTAAGCGGGAGGTACTACGAGCAGTACTTC. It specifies CASSLSGRYYEQYF.

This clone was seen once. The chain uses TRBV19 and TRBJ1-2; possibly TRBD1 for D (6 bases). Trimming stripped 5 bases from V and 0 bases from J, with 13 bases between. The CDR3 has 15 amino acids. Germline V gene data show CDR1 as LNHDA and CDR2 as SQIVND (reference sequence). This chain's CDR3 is CASSVTRTANYGYTF. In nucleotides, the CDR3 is TGTGCCAGTAGTGTCACGAGGACAGCTAACTATGGCTACACCTTC.

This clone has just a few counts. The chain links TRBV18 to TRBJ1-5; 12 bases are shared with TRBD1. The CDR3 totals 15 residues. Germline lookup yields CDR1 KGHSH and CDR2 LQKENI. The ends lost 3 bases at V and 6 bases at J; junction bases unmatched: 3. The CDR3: CASSPGTGGGQPQHF. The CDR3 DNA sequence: TGTGCCAGCTCACCCGGGACAGGGGGCGGTCAGCCCCAGCATTTT.

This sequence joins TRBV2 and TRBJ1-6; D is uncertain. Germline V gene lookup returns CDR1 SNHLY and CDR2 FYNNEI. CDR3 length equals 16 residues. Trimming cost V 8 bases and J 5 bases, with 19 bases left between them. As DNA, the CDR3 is TGTGCCAGCGGGGAGAGTTCGAGGTATGATAATTCACCCCTCCACTTT. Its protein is CASGESSRYDNSPLHF.

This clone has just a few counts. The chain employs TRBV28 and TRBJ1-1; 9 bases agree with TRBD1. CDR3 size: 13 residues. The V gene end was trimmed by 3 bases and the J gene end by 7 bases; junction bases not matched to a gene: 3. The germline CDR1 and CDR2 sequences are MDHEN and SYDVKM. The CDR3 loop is CASSFRGQGEAFF. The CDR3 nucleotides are TGTGCCAGCAGTTTTAGGGGACAGGGTGAAGCTTTCTTT. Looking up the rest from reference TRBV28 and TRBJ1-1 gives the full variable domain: DVKVTQSSRYLVKRTGEKVFLECVQDMDHENMFWYRQDPGLGLRLIYFSYDVKMKEKGDIPEGYSVSREKKERFSLILESASTNQTSMYLCASSFRGQGEAFFGQGTRLTVV.

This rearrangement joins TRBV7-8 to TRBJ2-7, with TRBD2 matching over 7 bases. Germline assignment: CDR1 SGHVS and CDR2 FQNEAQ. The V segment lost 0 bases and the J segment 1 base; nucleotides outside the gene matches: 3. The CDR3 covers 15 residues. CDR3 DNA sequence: TGTGCCAGCAGCTTAGCCTGGGAGGGGTCCTACGAGCAGTACTTC. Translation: CASSLAWEGSYEQYF.

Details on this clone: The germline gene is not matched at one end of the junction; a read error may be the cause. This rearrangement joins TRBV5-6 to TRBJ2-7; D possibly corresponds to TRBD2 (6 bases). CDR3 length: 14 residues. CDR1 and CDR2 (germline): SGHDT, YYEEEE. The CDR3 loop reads CASSPPGTGGSRHF. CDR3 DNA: TGTGCCAGCAGCCCCCCCGGGACCGGAGGGTCTCGGCACTTC.

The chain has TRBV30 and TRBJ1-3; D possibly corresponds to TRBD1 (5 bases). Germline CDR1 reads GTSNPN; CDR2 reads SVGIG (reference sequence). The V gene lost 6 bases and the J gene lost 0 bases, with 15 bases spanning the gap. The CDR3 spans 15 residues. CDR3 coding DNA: TGTGCCTGTGCCCAGGGTTCCATCTCTGGAAACACCATATATTTT. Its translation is CACAQGSISGNTIYF.

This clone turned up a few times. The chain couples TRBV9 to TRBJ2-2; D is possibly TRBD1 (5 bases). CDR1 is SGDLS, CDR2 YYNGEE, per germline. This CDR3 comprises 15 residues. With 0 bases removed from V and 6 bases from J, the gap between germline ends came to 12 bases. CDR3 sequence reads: CASSVGVWTPGELFF. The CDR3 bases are TGTGCCAGCAGCGTAGGAGTGTGGACACCCGGGGAGCTGTTTTTT.

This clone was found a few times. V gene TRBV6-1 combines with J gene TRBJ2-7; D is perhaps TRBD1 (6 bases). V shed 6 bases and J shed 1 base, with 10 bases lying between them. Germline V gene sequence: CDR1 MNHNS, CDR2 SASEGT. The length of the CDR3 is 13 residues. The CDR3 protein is CASRTRGSYEQYF. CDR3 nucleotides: TGTGCCAGCAGAACCAGGGGTTCCTACGAGCAGTACTTC.

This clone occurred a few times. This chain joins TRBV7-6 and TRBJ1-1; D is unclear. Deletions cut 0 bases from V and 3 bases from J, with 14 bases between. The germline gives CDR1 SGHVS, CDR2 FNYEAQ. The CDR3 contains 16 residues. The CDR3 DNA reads TGTGCCAGCAGCTTAGCGGGTAACCCGGGTTACACTGAAGCTTTCTTT. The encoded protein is CASSLAGNPGYTEAFF.

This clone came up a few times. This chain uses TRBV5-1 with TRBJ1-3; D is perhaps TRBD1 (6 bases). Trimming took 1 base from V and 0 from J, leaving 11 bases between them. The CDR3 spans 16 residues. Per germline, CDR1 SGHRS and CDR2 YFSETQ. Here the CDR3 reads CASSLPGGPSGNTIYF. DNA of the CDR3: TGCGCCAGCAGCTTGCCGGGGGGGCCCTCTGGAAACACCATATATTTT.

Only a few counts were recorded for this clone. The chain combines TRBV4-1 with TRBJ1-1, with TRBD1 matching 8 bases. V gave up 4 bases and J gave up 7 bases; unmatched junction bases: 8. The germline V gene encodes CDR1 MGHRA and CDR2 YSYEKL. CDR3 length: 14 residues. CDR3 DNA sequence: TGCGCCAGCAGCCTCAGGGGGCTTTTCGATGAAGCTTTCTTT. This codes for CASSLRGLFDEAFF.

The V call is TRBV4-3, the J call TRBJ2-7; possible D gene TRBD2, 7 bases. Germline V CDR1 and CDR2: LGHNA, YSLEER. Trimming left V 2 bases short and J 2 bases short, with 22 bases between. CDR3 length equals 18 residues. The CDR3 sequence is CASSQSRAVRGGPYEQYF. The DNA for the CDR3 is TGCGCCAGCAGCCAATCTCGGGCGGTGAGGGGGGGCCCCTACGAGCAGTACTTC.

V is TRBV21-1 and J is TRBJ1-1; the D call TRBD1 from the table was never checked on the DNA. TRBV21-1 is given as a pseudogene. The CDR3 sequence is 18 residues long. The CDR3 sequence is CASSKVRGTGGVHTEAFF. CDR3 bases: TGTGCCAGCAGCAAAGTAAGGGGGACAGGGGGCGTGCACACTGAAGCTTTCTTT.

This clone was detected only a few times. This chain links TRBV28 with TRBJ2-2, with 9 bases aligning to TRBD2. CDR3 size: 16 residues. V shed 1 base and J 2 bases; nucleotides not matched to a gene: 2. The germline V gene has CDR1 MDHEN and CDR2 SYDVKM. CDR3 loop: CASSLSSGKNTGELFF. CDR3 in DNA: TGTGCCAGCAGTTTATCTAGCGGGAAAAACACCGGGGAGCTGTTTTTT. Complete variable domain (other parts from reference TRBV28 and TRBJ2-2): DVKVTQSSRYLVKRTGEKVFLECVQDMDHENMFWYRQDPGLGLRLIYFSYDVKMKEKGDIPEGYSVSREKKERFSLILESASTNQTSMYLCASSLSSGKNTGELFFGEGSRLTVL.